Below, 26 T cell receptor beta chains from the same sample are listed, as sequenced in a study of T cell clones after liver transplantation. The table came from immunoSEQ multiplex PCR; TCRdb's copy has only in-frame clones and leaves some out. Of roughly 65,000 clones listed, approximately 92% were seen once; the top ten hold roughly 0.9%. This specimen consisted of CD4+ T cells from blood, obtained about 26 months after liver transplant. The source of these receptors is a human patient who received a liver transplant. Some T cells may have come from the graft donor.

This chain joins TRBV7-2 and TRBJ1-1; D not certain. The V end lost 5 bases, the J end lost 2 bases, and 12 bases lay between the germline ends. Germline V gives CDR1 SGHTA, CDR2 FQGNSA. The CDR3 is made up of 14 amino acids. CDR3 region: CASSPFRGNTEAFF. The CDR3 coding sequence is TGTGCCAGCAGCCCGTTTCGGGGTAACACTGAAGCTTTCTTT.

For the CDR3, the DNA is TGTGCCGTACAGGGGGGTACTAATGAAAAACTGTTTTTT. As protein: CAVQGGTNEKLFF. The chain joins TRBV28 to TRBJ1-4; 8 bases fit TRBD1. With V trimmed by 11 bases and J by 2 bases, 4 bases remained unmatched. The CDR3 loop spans 13 amino acids. Per germline, CDR1 MDHEN and CDR2 SYDVKM.

The chain joins TRBV11-3 to TRBJ2-7; 8 bases line up with TRBD2. There are 14 residues in the CDR3. J was trimmed by 5 bases and V by 5 bases; bases with no gene match: 8. CDR1 and CDR2 (germline): SGHNT, YENEEA. The DNA of the CDR3 is TGTGCCAGCAGCCCCCGCCCGGGGGGGGACGAGCAGTACTTC. Its protein is CASSPRPGGDEQYF.

The genes are TRBV27 and TRBJ2-6, with D maybe TRBD1 (5 bases). Trimming removed 2 bases at V and 0 bases at J, with 14 bases between. The germline CDR1 and CDR2 sequences are MNHEY and SMNVEV (reference sequence). The CDR3 is 18 amino acids. CDR3 bases: TGTGCCAGCAGTTTAAGGGGCGGAATTTTCTCTGGGGCCAACGTCCTGACTTTC. It translates to CASSLRGGIFSGANVLTF.

CDR3 bases: TGTGCCAGTAGTCGGACTAGTATGGGGTCCCCTGAGCTGTTTTTT. Protein: CASSRTSMGSPELFF. The chain is built from TRBV19 and TRBJ2-2; 7 bases agree with TRBD2. The trim removed 5 bases at V and 11 bases at J, leaving 14 bases unmatched. This CDR3 has 15 amino acids. From germline, CDR1 is LNHDA and CDR2 SQIVND (reference sequence). Full variable domain (rest looked up from reference TRBV19 and TRBJ2-2): DGGITQSPKYLFRKEGQNVTLSCEQNLNHDAMYWYRQDPGQGLRLIYYSQIVNDFQKGDIAEGYSVSREKKESFPLTVTSAQKNPTAFYLCASSRTSMGSPELFFGEGSRLTVL.

In this sample, this clone turned up once. The rearrangement joins TRBV27 to TRBJ2-1, with TRBD2 matching 10 bases. The CDR3 totals 16 residues. CDR1 and CDR2 from the germline V gene are MNHEY and SMNVEV (reference sequence). With 2 bases clipped from V and 6 bases from J, the junction kept 7 bases outside the gene matches. The CDR3 DNA reads TGTGCCAGCAGTTTACCGTCCAGCGGGAGGGCCAATGAGCAGTTCTTC. Its protein is CASSLPSSGRANEQFF.

V is TRBV9 and J is TRBJ2-2, with D unresolved. The germline gives CDR1 SGDLS, CDR2 YYNGEE. V was cut by 4 bases and J by 6 bases, with 13 bases left in between. The CDR3 covers 14 residues. The CDR3 loop reads CASSPDLSPGELFF. The CDR3 bases are TGTGCCAGCAGCCCAGACTTATCCCCCGGGGAGCTGTTTTTT. Variable domain in full (rest from reference TRBV9 and TRBJ2-2): DSGVTQTPKHLITATGQRVTLRCSPRSGDLSVYWYQQSLDQGLQFLIQYYNGEERAKGNILERFSAQQFPDLHSELNLSSLELGDSALYFCASSPDLSPGELFFGEGSRLTVL.

The V gene is TRBV30, the J gene TRBJ1-2; D remains unclear. The CDR3 covers 13 residues. The V end was cut by 0 bases, the J end by 4 bases, with 9 bases between. Germline lookup yields CDR1 GTSNPN and CDR2 SVGIG (reference sequence). The CDR3 region has the DNA TGTGCCTGGAGTGTAGCCCGGGCCTATGGCTACACCTTC. Encoded protein: CAWSVARAYGYTF. The variable domain in full, completed from reference TRBV30 and TRBJ1-2, reads SQTIHQWPATLVQPVGSPLSLECTVEGTSNPNLYWYRQAAGRGLQLLFYSVGIGQISSEVPQNLSASRPQDRQFILSSKKLLLSDSGFYLCAWSVARAYGYTFGSGTRLTVV.

This chain connects TRBV5-1 to TRBJ1-1; 7 nucleotides line up with TRBD1. The V and J ends lost 4 bases and 0 bases, in that order; junction bases with no gene match: 6. Germline V CDR1 and CDR2: SGHRS, YFSETQ. CDR3 length: 15 residues. CDR3 in amino acids: CASSTGTELNTEAFF. As DNA, the CDR3 is TGCGCCAGCAGCACGGGGACAGAATTGAACACTGAAGCTTTCTTT. Full variable domain (missing parts from reference TRBV5-1 and TRBJ1-1): KAGVTQTPRYLIKTRGQQVTLSCSPISGHRSVSWYQQTPGQGLQFLFEYFSETQRNKGNFPGRFSGRQFSNSRSEMNVSTLELGDSALYLCASSTGTELNTEAFFGQGTRLTVV.

The V call is TRBV30, the J call TRBJ2-2; D unclear. In germline, CDR1 is GTSNPN, CDR2 SVGIG (reference sequence). V lost 4 bases and J lost 3, with 3 bases in between. The CDR3 runs to 11 residues. CDR3 amino acids: CAWTYTGELFF. CDR3 nucleotide sequence: TGTGCCTGGACCTACACCGGGGAGCTGTTTTTT.

This clone was detected only a few times. The DNA of the CDR3 is TGCGCCAGCAGCATCGCCACCCAGGGAAGCTCCTACGAGCAGTACTTC. Protein: CASSIATQGSSYEQYF. V gene TRBV5-1 combines with J gene TRBJ2-7, with D tentatively TRBD1 (5 bases). Trimming removed 4 bases from V and 0 bases from J, with 17 bases in between. The CDR3 has 16 residues. Germline V gene data show CDR1 as SGHRS and CDR2 as YFSETQ.

The rearrangement joins TRBV5-1 to TRBJ1-1; D is uncertain. CDR3 length: 13 residues. CDR1 and CDR2 from the germline V gene are SGHRS and YFSETQ. V shed 3 bases and J shed 8 bases, with 14 bases lying between them. This chain's CDR3 is CASSSTTTKEAFF. The CDR3 DNA reads TGCGCCAGCAGCTCCACAACGACAAAGGAAGCTTTCTTT.

The rearrangement uses TRBV5-1 and TRBJ2-2; D possibly corresponds to TRBD1 (6 bases). Trimming removed 4 bases from V and 5 bases from J, with 21 bases in between. The germline CDR1 and CDR2 sequences are SGHRS and YFSETQ. CDR3 length: 17 residues. The DNA for the CDR3 is TGCGCCAGCAGCCCCACCCGACAGGACACTAGGACCGGGGAGCTGTTTTTT. Protein product: CASSPTRQDTRTGELFF.

The V call is TRBV7-2, the J call TRBJ2-1; D call uncertain. Trimming took 0 bases from V and 3 from J, leaving 12 bases between them. The CDR3 loop spans 16 amino acids. Germline V gene sequence: CDR1 SGHTA, CDR2 FQGNSA. The CDR3 DNA is TGTGCCAGCAGCTTAGCCCGCCCATTAGACTACAATGAGCAGTTCTTC. The encoded protein is CASSLARPLDYNEQFF.

The genes are TRBV5-1 and TRBJ2-5; 7 nucleotides agree with TRBD1. The CDR3 has 14 residues. The V gene's germline CDR1 is SGHRS and CDR2 YFSETQ. The V and J ends lost 4 bases and 2 bases, in that order; junction bases with no gene match: 5. The CDR3 coding sequence is TGCGCCAGCAGCCGGGACAGCTTACAAGAGACCCAGTACTTC. Translating gives CASSRDSLQETQYF.

This rearrangement joins TRBV28 to TRBJ1-2; D gene unclear. Germline assignment: CDR1 MDHEN and CDR2 SYDVKM. Trimming removed 3 bases from V and 8 bases from J, with 19 bases in between. The CDR3 sequence is 15 residues long. CDR3 sequence: CASSLTGLEARGYTF. DNA for the CDR3: TGTGCCAGCAGTTTGACCGGACTGGAGGCTCGGGGCTACACCTTC.

In this sample, this clone turned up once. The genes are TRBV4-1 and TRBJ2-1; 10 nucleotides line up with TRBD2. The CDR3 loop spans 15 amino acids. Germline values: CDR1 MGHRA, CDR2 YSYEKL. V lost 3 bases and J lost 3; bases outside the gene matches: 2. CDR3 nucleotide sequence: TGCGCCAGCAGCCAGAGCGGGGGGGGCTACAATGAGCAGTTCTTC. Protein sequence: CASSQSGGGYNEQFF.

This clone showed up just once. The chain carries TRBV14 and TRBJ1-1; no firm D call. Trimming removed 1 base from V and 0 bases from J, with 6 bases in between. CDR1 is SGHDN and CDR2 is FVKESK in the germline V gene. CDR3 length: 14 amino acids. CDR3 residues: CASSQGLLNTEAFF. DNA for the CDR3: TGTGCCAGCAGCCAAGGACTCTTGAACACTGAAGCTTTCTTT.

The chain combines TRBV7-6 with TRBJ2-2; perhaps TRBD2 as D (5 bases). This CDR3 comprises 18 residues. The V and J ends lost 0 bases and 1 base respectively, with 15 bases between them. Germline assignment: CDR1 SGHVS and CDR2 FNYEAQ. The CDR3 nucleotides are TGTGCCAGCAGCTTAGCCGGGGTCCCGGACTGGAACACCGGGGAGCTGTTTTTT. It codes for CASSLAGVPDWNTGELFF.

The V and J genes are TRBV11-3 and TRBJ2-7, with TRBD1 matching 8 bases. The ends lost 4 bases at V and 5 bases at J; junction bases unmatched: 13. The CDR3 runs 16 residues. Germline-derived CDR1 and CDR2 are SGHNT and YENEEA. Here the CDR3 reads CASSSGRTGFVDEQYF. The CDR3 bases are TGTGCCAGCAGCTCCGGAAGGACAGGGTTTGTGGACGAGCAGTACTTC.

This clone came up once. This chain uses TRBV11-2 with TRBJ1-1, with TRBD1 identical over 8 bases. J gave up 3 bases and V 5 bases, and 5 bases lay outside the gene matches. The V gene's germline CDR1 is SGHAT and CDR2 FQNNGV. There are 14 residues in the CDR3. CDR3 region: CASSHGQGYTEAFF. CDR3 DNA: TGTGCCAGCAGCCACGGACAGGGCTACACTGAAGCTTTCTTT.

This chain links TRBV6-1 with TRBJ2-1; 9 nucleotides line up with TRBD1. CDR1 is MNHNS, CDR2 SASEGT, per germline. CDR3 length: 15 amino acids. V lost 6 bases, J lost 3 bases, and 6 bases stayed unmatched. The CDR3 DNA is TGTGCCAGCAGCCTACAGGGGGCAAGCTACAATGAGCAGTTCTTC. It codes for CASSLQGASYNEQFF.

V usage is TRBV9 and J usage is TRBJ2-2, with 12 bases lining up with TRBD2. J was trimmed by 1 base and V by 3 bases; bases with no gene match: 1. Germline CDR1 is SGDLS and CDR2 is YYNGEE. The CDR3 runs 16 residues. The CDR3 reads CASSGTSGVNTGELFF. The DNA for the CDR3 is TGTGCCAGCAGCGGGACTAGCGGGGTGAACACCGGGGAGCTGTTTTTT.

Only one count was recorded for this clone. The germline gene is not matched at one end of the junction; a read error may be the cause. As DNA, the CDR3 is TGCAGCGTTGAAGACAGTTGTAACTTC. This sequence encodes CSVEDSCNF. The chain uses TRBV29-1 and TRBJ2-7, with unresolved D. The CDR3 loop spans 9 amino acids. Germline V gene data show CDR1 as SQVTM and CDR2 as ANQGSEA.

The chain recombines TRBV9 with TRBJ2-3; D assignment may be TRBD1 or TRBD2 (6 bases each). This CDR3 has 18 amino acids. CDR1 and CDR2 from the germline V gene are SGDLS and YYNGEE. V lost 3 bases, J lost 2 bases, and 22 bases lay in between. CDR3 protein: CASSALGGGLPPTDTQYF. The CDR3 DNA reads TGTGCCAGCAGCGCCCTGGGGGGCGGGCTCCCGCCCACAGATACGCAGTATTTT.

The chain has TRBV6-1 and TRBJ2-1, with D hard to call. The germline CDR1 and CDR2 sequences are MNHNS and SASEGT. Trimming took off 7 bases at V and 6 bases at J, with 7 bases between the two ends. CDR3 length equals 11 residues. DNA for the CDR3: TGTGCCAGCACCGAGAGCAATGAGCAGTTCTTC. Translation gives CASTESNEQFF.